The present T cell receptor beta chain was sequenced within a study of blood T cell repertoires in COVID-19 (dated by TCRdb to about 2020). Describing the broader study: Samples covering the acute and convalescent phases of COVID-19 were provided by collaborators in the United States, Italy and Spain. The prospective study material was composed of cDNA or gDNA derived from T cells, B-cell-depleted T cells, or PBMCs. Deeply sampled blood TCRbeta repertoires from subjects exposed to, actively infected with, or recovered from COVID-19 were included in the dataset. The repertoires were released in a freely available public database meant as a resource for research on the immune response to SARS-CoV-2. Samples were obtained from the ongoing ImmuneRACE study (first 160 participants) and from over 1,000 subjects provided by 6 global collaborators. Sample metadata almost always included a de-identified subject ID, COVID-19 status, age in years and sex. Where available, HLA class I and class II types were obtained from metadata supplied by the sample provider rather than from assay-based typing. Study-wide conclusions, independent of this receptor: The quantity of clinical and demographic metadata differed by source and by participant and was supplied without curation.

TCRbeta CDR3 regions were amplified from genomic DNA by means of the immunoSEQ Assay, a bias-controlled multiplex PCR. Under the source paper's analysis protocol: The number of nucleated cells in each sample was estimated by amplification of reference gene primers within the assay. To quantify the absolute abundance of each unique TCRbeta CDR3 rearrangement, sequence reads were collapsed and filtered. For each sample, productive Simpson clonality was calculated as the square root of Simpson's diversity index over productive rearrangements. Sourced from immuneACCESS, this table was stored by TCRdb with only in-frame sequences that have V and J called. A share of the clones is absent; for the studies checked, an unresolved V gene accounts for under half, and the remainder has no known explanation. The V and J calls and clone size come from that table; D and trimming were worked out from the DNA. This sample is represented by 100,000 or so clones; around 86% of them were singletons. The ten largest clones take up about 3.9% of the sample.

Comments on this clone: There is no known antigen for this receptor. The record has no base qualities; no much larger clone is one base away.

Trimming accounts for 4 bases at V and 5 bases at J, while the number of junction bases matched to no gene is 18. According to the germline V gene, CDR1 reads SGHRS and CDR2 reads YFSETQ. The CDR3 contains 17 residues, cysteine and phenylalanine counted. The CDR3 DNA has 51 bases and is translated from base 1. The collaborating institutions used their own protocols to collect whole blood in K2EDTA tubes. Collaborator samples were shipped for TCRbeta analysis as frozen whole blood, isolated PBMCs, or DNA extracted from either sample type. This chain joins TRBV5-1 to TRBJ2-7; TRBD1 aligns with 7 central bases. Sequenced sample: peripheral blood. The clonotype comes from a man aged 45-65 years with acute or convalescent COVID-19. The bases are TGCGCCAGCAGCCGACCCCAAGACCGGGACAGTCTGGACGAGCAGTACTTC. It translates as CASSRPQDRDSLDEQYF.